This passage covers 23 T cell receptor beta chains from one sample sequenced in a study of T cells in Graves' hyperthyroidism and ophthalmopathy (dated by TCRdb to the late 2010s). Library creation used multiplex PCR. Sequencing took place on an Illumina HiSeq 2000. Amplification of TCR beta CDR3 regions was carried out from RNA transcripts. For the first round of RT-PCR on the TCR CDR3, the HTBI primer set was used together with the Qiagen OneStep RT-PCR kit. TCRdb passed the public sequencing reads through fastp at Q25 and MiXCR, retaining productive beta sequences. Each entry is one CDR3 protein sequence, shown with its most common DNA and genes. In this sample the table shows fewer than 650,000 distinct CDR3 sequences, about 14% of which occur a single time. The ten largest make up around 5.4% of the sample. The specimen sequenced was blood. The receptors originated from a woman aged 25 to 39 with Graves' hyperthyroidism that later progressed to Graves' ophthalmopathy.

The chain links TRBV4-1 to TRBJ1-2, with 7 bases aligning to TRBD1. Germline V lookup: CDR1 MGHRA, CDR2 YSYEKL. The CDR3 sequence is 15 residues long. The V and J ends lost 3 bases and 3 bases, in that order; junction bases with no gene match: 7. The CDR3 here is CASSHQGQNYYGYTF. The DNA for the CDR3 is TGCGCCAGCAGCCACCAGGGACAGAATTACTATGGCTACACCTTC.

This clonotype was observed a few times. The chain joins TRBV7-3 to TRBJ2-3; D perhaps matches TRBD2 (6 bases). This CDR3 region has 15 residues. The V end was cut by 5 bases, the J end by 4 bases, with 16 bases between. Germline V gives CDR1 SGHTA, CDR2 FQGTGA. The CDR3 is CASSHAGGGADTQYF. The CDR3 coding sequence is TGTGCCAGCAGCCATGCCGGAGGCGGGGCAGATACGCAGTATTTT.

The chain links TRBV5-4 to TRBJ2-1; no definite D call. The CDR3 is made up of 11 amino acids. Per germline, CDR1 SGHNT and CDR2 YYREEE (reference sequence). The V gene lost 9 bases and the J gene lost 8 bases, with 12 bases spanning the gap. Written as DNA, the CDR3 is TGTGCCACAGAATCGTCCGATGAGCAGTTCTTC. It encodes CATESSDEQFF.

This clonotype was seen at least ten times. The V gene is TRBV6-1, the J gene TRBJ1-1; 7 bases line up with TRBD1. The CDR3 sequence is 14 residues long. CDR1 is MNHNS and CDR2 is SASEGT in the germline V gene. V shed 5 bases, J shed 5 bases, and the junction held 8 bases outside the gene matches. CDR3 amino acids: CASSIQGGNTEAFF. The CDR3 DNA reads TGTGCCAGCAGTATCCAGGGGGGTAATACTGAAGCTTTCTTT.

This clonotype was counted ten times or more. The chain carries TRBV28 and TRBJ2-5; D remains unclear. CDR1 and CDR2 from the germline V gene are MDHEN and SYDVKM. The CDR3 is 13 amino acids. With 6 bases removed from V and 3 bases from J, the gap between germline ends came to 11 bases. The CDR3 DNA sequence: TGTGCCAGCAGGTACCCCCTAGAAGAGACCCAGTACTTC. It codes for CASRYPLEETQYF.

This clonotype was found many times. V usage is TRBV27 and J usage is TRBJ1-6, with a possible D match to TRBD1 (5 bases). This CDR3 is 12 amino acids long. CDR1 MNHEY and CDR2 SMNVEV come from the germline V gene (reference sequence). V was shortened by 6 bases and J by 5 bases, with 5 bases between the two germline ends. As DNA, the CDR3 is TGTGCCAGCAGACAGGATAATTCACCCCTCCACTTT. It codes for CASRQDNSPLHF.

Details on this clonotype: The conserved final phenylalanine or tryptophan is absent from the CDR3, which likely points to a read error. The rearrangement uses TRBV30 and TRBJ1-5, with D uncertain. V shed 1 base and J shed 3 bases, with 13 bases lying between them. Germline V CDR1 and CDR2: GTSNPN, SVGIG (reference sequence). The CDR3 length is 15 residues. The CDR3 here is CAWSALRAANQPQHS. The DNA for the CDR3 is TGTGCCTGGAGTGCGCTGAGGGCGGCCAATCAGCCCCAGCATTCT.

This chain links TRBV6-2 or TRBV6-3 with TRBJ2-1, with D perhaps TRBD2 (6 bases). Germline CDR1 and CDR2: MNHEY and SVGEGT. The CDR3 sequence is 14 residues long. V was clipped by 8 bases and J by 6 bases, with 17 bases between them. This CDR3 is CASCPPGRGNEQFF. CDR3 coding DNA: TGTGCCAGCTGCCCCCCCGGGAGAGGCAATGAGCAGTTCTTC.

CDR3 in amino acids: CASSRGWSYNEQFF. In DNA form, the CDR3 reads TGTGCCAGCAGCCGGGGATGGTCCTACAATGAGCAGTTCTTC. The V and J genes are TRBV28 and TRBJ2-1; D is possibly TRBD2 (5 bases). CDR3 length equals 14 residues. V shed 6 bases and J shed 1 base, with 10 bases lying between them. Looked up from germline, CDR1 is MDHEN and CDR2 is SYDVKM.

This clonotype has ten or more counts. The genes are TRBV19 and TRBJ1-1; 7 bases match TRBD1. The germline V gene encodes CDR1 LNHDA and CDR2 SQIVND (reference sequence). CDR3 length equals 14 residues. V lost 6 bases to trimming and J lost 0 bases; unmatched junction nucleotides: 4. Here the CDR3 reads CASRGDSLNTEAFF. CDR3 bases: TGTGCCAGTAGAGGGGACAGTCTGAACACTGAAGCTTTCTTT.

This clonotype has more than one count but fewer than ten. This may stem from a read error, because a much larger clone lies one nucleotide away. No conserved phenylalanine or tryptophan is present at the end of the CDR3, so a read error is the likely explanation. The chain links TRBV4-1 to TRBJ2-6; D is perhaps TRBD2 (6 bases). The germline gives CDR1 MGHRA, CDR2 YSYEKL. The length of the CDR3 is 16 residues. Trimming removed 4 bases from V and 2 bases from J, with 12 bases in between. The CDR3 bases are TGCGCCAGCAGCCGGTTATGGGGGGCTGGGGCCAACGTCCTGACTCTC. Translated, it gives CASSRLWGAGANVLTL.

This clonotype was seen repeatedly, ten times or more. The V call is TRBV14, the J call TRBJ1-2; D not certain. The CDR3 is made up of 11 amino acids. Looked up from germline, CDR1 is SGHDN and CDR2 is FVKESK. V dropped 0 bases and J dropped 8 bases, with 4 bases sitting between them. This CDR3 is CASSQDNGYTF. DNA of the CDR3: TGTGCCAGCAGCCAAGATAACGGCTACACCTTC.

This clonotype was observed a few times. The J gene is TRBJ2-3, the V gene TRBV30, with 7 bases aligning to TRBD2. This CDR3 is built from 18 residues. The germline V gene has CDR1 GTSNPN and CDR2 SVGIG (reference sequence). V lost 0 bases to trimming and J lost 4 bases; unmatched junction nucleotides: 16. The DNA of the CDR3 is TGTGCCTGGAGTGTATTAACGGGCGGCGGGAGTAGATCAGATACGCAGTATTTT. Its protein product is CAWSVLTGGGSRSDTQYF.

The chain's CDR3 is CATSDSRDLKVTEFF. The CDR3 bases are TGTGCCACCAGTGATTCGAGGGACCTCAAGGTGACGGAGTTCTTC. This chain links TRBV24-1 with TRBJ2-1; either TRBD1 or TRBD2 may supply D (5 bases each). Trimming removed 2 bases at V and 14 bases at J, with 21 bases between. Germline V lookup: CDR1 KGHDR, CDR2 SFDVKD. This CDR3 comprises 15 residues.

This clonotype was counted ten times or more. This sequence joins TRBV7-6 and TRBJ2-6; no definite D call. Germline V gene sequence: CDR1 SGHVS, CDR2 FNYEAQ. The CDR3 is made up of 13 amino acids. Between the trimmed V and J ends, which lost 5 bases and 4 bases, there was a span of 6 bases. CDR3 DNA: TGTGCCAGCAGCGCACCGGGGGCCAACGTCCTGACTTTC. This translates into CASSAPGANVLTF.

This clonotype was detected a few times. CDR3 DNA sequence: TGTGCCAGCAGCTTATACAGTCAAGATACGCAGTATTTT. Translation: CASSLYSQDTQYF. The chain has TRBV7-3 and TRBJ2-3, with no clear D. The germline CDR1 and CDR2 sequences are SGHTA and FQGTGA. The CDR3 extends over 13 amino acids. The ends were cut back, 2 bases at V and 5 bases at J, with 8 bases in the middle.

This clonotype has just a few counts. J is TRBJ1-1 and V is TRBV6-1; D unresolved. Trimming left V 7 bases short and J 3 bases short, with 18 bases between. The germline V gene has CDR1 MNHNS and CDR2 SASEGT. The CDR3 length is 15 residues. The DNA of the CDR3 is TGTGCCAGCATTTTCTGGGTAAATTATGACACTGAAGCTTTCTTT. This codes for CASIFWVNYDTEAFF.

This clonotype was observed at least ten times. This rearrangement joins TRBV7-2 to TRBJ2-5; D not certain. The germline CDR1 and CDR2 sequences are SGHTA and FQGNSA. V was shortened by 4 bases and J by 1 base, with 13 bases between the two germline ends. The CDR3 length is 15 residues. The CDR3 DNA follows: TGTGCCAGCAGCTCCCAGGCTCCGTTCCAAGAGACCCAGTACTTC. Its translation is CASSSQAPFQETQYF.

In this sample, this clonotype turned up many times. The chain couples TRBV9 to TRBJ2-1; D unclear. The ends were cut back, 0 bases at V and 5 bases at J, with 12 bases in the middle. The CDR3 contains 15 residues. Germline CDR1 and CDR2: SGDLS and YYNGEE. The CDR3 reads CASSVVGVVHNEQFF. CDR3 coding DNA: TGTGCCAGCAGCGTAGTCGGAGTGGTACACAATGAGCAGTTCTTC.

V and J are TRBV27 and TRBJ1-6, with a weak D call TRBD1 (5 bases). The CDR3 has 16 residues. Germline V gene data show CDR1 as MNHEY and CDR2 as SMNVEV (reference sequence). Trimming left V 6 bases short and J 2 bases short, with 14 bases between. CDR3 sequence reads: CASSPSWGTYNSPLHF. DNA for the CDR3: TGTGCCAGCAGCCCGAGTTGGGGGACCTATAATTCACCCCTCCACTTT.

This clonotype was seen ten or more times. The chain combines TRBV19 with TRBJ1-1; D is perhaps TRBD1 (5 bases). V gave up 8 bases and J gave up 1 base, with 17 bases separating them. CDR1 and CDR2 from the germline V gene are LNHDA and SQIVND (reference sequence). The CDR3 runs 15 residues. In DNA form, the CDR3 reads TGTGCCAGTGAACCCCGGGTTGGGGCGAACACTGAAGCTTTCTTT. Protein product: CASEPRVGANTEAFF.

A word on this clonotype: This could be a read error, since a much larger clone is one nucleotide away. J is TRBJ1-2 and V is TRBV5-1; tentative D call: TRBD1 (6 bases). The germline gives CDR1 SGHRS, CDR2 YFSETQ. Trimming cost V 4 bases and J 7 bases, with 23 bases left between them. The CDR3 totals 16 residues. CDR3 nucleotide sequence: TGCGCCAGCAGCCAAACTGGACAGCAAGGGGGTTTTGGCTACACCTTC. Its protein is CASSQTGQQGGFGYTF.

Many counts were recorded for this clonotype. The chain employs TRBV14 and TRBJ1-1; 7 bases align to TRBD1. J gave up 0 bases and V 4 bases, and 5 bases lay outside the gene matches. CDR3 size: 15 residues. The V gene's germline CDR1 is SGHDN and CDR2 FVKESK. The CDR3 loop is CASSRAGTVNTEAFF. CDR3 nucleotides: TGTGCCAGCAGCCGGGCGGGGACAGTGAACACTGAAGCTTTCTTT.